The present entry profiles one T cell receptor beta chain with its context. Every TCR beta cDNA library bore unique molecular identifiers. One entry per CDR3 protein, called by TCRdb with MiXCR from the PCR reads. The sample gives a few hundred thousand distinct CDR3 sequences, 30% to 45% of which show up once; 13% is in the top ten. This entry is derived from a study of post-analysis software for immune sequencing data. Study context: The study covered relapsing-remitting, secondary progressive and progressive-relapsing courses of multiple sclerosis.

The source material was blood. The receptor was derived from a girl aged 5 to 17 with multiple sclerosis.

In nucleotides, the CDR3 is TGCAGTGCATACCCTGGGACCCTGGGGGCCGGGGAGCTGTTTTTT. Amino acids: CSAYPGTLGAGELFF. V and J are TRBV20-1 and TRBJ2-2; either TRBD1 or TRBD2 may supply D (5 bases each). The V gene lost 6 bases and the J gene lost 6 bases, with 20 bases spanning the gap. CDR1 is DFQATT and CDR2 is SNEGSKA in the germline V gene (reference sequence). The CDR3 runs to 15 residues.